The T cell receptor (beta chain) under discussion was sequenced for a study of T cells in Graves' hyperthyroidism and ophthalmopathy (dated by TCRdb to the late 2010s). Turning to the overall study: Peripheral blood was collected at initial diagnosis, before any treatment. Thyroid tissue and blood T-cell repertoires from roughly six Graves' hyperthyroidism patients were also compared in the study. Prospective prediction of ophthalmopathy was tested in an independent validation cohort of 18 to 20 hyperthyroidism patients and 15 to 17 patients who later progressed to ophthalmopathy. The paper reports TCR Vbeta CDR3 sequencing of some 140 peripheral blood samples: around 45 ophthalmopathy, roughly 74 hyperthyroidism and 17 progressor patients. TCR V-J signatures able to tell the groups apart were searched for in a discovery cohort of 100 patients, of whom 43 had Graves' ophthalmopathy and around 56 had stable Graves' hyperthyroidism. For training and testing, the roughly 100 patients in the discovery cohort were randomly divided in a 7:3 ratio. After sampling, hyperthyroidism patients received methimazole starting at 30 mg daily, and ophthalmopathy patients received high-dose intravenous methylprednisolone. Study-wide conclusions, independent of this receptor: During validation, the model predicted progression to ophthalmopathy a median of around 7 months ahead of onset, with around 71% sensitivity and around 73% specificity. Most expanded thyroid clonotypes (frequency above 0.001) were also detected in blood, suggesting blood repertoires may reflect thyroid immune responses. Sample size was not statistically predetermined, and investigators were not blinded to group allocation. In cross-validation, a model built on a 13 V-J signature told ophthalmopathy apart from stable hyperthyroidism with over 85% sensitivity and approximately 84% specificity, and in testing the same model reached 80%/75%.

The CDR3 holds 16 amino acids from the cysteine to the phenylalanine. The sequence is cut down to CDR3 DNA, 48 bases in frame from base 1. V is reduced by 3 bases and J by 4 bases, leaving a spacing of 18 bases between them. According to the germline V gene (reference sequence), CDR1 reads MNHEY and CDR2 reads SMNVEV. The TCR beta CDR3 regions were amplified from the RNA transcripts. The first round of RT-PCR for the TCR CDR3 was performed with the HTBI primer set and the Qiagen OneStep RT-PCR kit. A second multiplex PCR round built the libraries, followed by size selection and purification. The libraries were sequenced on an Illumina HiSeq2000 using paired-end 100 bp reads. The source study handled its data this way. SOAPnuke was used to process the raw data, throwing out any read that contained adapters or uncalled bases, had a mean Phred below 15, or lacked an exact constant-primer or identifier match. COPE v1.2.5 was used to merge high-quality paired reads, and clonotypes were defined as unique nucleotide sequences. MiTCR v1.1 was used to align the clonotypes against IMGT TRBV, TRBD and TRBJ reference segments. The analysis included only V-J combinations with a frequency above 0.0001, which together covered 99% to 99.2% of the repertoires. A TCS score was defined as the ratio between F50 (clonal expansion) and ExV (chaos), using BLOSUM62-based TCRdist between CDR3 peptides within each V-J. Welch's t-statistics and random forest reduced 514 V-J features to about 12, which were used in a naive Bayes classifier (R e1071). TCRdb reran the public reads through fastp at Q25 and MiXCR, keeping productive beta chains. Here each entry gathers all rows of one CDR3 protein and keeps the most common genes and DNA. None of the V and J calls come from the authors' own analysis; TCRdb made them. The sample profile shows roughly 200,000 distinct CDR3 sequences; around 20% of them were found once. The leading ten clones occupy 35% to 50% of the sample.

This clonotype was detected many times. The antigen it recognizes is unknown. No base quality information exists; no much larger clone differs at one position. Stable Graves' hyperthyroidism was defined as no progression to ophthalmopathy during 18 months of follow-up. Hyperthyroidism patients were newly diagnosed, had a disease duration of under 2 months, and were aged 18 to 65 years. Patients with uncontrolled infections, other autoimmune diseases, pregnancy or lactation were excluded. Diagnoses were based on clinical symptoms, serum thyroxine and TRAb, thyroid ultrasound and orbital computed tomography. Ficoll-Paque density gradient centrifugation was used to isolate PBMCs from about 9.4 ml of fresh peripheral blood. Total RNA was extracted with Trizol reagent, and quality was checked on an Agilent 2100 Bioanalyzer.

The V and J genes are TRBV27 and TRBJ1-1, with the D gene not confidently named. The source of this sequence is a man aged 40-50 years with Graves' hyperthyroidism. Input material: blood. The bases are TGTGCCAGCAGTTTTTCGCCAGTCCCCCTCTTCACTGAAGCTTTCTTT. This is translated as CASSFSPVPLFTEAFF.